This entry lists 7 T cell receptor beta chains sequenced from one sample in a study of shared clonotypes between healthy human individuals. Sequencing used immunoSEQ multiplex PCR; TCRdb keeps in-frame clones, though not all of them. The data hold 1.4 million to 1.5 million clones, with roughly 97% observed a single time. Sequencing was carried out using naive CD4+ T cells sorted from blood. Sample subset: CD45RA+ positively selected. Receptors were obtained from a man aged 25 to 45 in good health.

This clone has a single count. This rearrangement joins TRBV15 to TRBJ2-7; tentative D call: TRBD2 (5 bases). Trimming removed 0 bases at V and 7 bases at J, with 16 bases between. This CDR3 is 15 amino acids long. CDR1 is LNHNV, CDR2 YYDKDF, per germline (reference sequence). CDR3 in DNA: TGTGCCACCAGCAGAGAAAGGACTGGATTCGGGGAGCAGTACTTC. This encodes CATSRERTGFGEQYF.

The rearrangement links TRBV6-6 to TRBJ1-3; D ambiguous. Looked up from germline, CDR1 is MNHNY and CDR2 is SVGAGI (reference sequence). Trimming pared 0 bases from V and 0 bases from J, leaving 3 bases between. The CDR3 extends over 14 amino acids. CDR3 loop: CASSYSGSGNTIYF. In DNA, the CDR3 is TGTGCCAGCAGTTACTCCGGCTCTGGAAACACCATATATTTT.

This chain connects TRBV4-1 to TRBJ2-7; unclear D gene. The CDR3 runs to 14 residues. Between the trimmed V and J ends, which lost 5 bases and 3 bases, there was a span of 14 bases. Looked up from germline, CDR1 is MGHRA and CDR2 is YSYEKL. The CDR3 loop is CASSKSIDHYEQYF. The CDR3 DNA reads as TGCGCCAGCAGCAAATCGATCGATCACTACGAGCAGTACTTC.

The chain couples TRBV5-6 to TRBJ2-6, with 7 bases identical to TRBD1. The CDR3 has 17 residues. The germline gives CDR1 SGHDT, CDR2 YYEEEE. Germline trimming cut 2 bases from V and 1 base from J; bases unmatched to any gene: 6. The CDR3 nucleotides read TGTGCCAGCAGCTTCGGGGACAGCCTATCTGGGGCCAACGTCCTGACTTTC. This translates into CASSFGDSLSGANVLTF.

The chain has TRBV7-9 and TRBJ1-4; D is uncertain. Looked up from germline, CDR1 is SEHNR and CDR2 is FQNEAQ (reference sequence). This CDR3 is 15 amino acids long. Trimming took 7 bases from V and 4 from J, leaving 16 bases between them. The CDR3 nucleotides read TGTGCCAGCACCCTAAACGTTCGAGATAATGAAAAACTGTTTTTT. This translates into CASTLNVRDNEKLFF.

The chain has TRBV2 and TRBJ1-3; D ambiguous. The V end was cut by 7 bases, the J end by 0 bases, with 7 bases between. The CDR3 has 13 amino acids. Germline CDR1 and CDR2: SNHLY and FYNNEI. The CDR3 DNA follows: TGTGCCAGCAAGGAGAGCTCTGGAAACACCATATATTTT. Protein sequence: CASKESSGNTIYF.

The CDR3 DNA reads TGTGCCAGCACCAAATTTTACAGGGAGGGCATAGGAGAGACCCAGTACTTC. Its translation is CASTKFYREGIGETQYF. The rearrangement uses TRBV5-4 and TRBJ2-5; D may be TRBD2 (7 bases). CDR1 SGHNT and CDR2 YYREEE come from the germline V gene (reference sequence). V was pared by 6 bases and J by 4 bases, with 25 bases between. This CDR3 comprises 17 residues.